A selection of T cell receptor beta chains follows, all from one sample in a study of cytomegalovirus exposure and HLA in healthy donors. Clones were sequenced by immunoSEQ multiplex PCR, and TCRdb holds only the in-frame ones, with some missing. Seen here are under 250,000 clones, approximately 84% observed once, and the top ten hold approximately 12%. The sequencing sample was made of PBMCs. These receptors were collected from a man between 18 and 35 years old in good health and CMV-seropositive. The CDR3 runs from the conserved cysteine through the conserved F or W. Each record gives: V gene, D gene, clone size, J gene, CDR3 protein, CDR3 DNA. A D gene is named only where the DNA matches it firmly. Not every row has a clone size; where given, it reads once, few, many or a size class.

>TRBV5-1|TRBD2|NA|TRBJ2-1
CASSLDGRGYNEQFF
TGCGCCAGCAGCTTGGACGGGAGGGGCTACAATGAGCAGTTCTTC
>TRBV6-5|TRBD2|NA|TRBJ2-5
CASSQPGGETQYF
TGTGCCAGCAGCCAACCGGGGGGGGAGACCCAGTACTTC
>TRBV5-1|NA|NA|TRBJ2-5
CASSLTTRFLETQYF
TGCGCCAGCAGCTTAACTACTCGATTCCTAGAGACCCAGTACTTC
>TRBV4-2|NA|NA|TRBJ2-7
CASSLRPGTTYEQYF
TGTGCCAGCAGCCTTCGTCCCGGGACAACCTACGAGCAGTACTTC
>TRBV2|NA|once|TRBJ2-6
CASSENPGANVLTF
TGTGCCAGCAGTGAAAACCCTGGGGCCAACGTCCTGACTTTC
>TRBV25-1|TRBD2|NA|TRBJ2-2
CASSKREVTGELFF
TGTGCCAGCAGTAAACGGGAGGTTACCGGGGAGCTGTTTTTT
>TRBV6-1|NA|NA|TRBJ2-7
CASSEGAQYEQYF
TGTGCCAGCAGTGAAGGGGCCCAATACGAGCAGTACTTC
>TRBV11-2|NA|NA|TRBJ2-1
CASRSPKRNEQFF
TGTGCCAGCAGATCACCGAAACGGAATGAGCAGTTCTTC
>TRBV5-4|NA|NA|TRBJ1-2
CASSQKDGPGDGYTF
TGTGCCAGCAGCCAGAAGGACGGGCCCGGGGATGGCTACACCTTC
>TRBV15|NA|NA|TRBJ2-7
CATSRHSSSRLYEQYF
TGTGCCACCAGCCGTCATTCTAGTAGCAGACTTTACGAGCAGTACTTC